These 3 T cell receptor beta chains originate from one sample sequenced in a study of T cell changes during pregnancy in multiple sclerosis. Measured with immunoSEQ multiplex PCR; TCRdb has only the in-frame clones, and not every one. The sample carries approximately 70,000 clones, 90% to 95% recorded once. This specimen was CD4+ T cells from peripheral blood mononuclear cells, taken after pregnancy. The origin of the receptors is a female donor with multiple sclerosis, enrolled in a pregnancy study.

In this sample, this clone turned up once. The chain recombines TRBV5-1 with TRBJ1-3, with D hard to call. Germline assignment: CDR1 SGHRS and CDR2 YFSETQ. Deletions cut 4 bases from V and 1 base from J, with 9 bases between. This CDR3 spans 14 amino acids. This chain's CDR3 is CASSPGGSGNTIYF. Here the CDR3 DNA reads TGCGCCAGCAGCCCTGGAGGGTCTGGAAACACCATATATTTT.

This sequence joins TRBV15 and TRBJ1-3; a weak D match, TRBD1 (5 bases). The germline V gene has CDR1 LNHNV and CDR2 YYDKDF (reference sequence). CDR3 length: 17 residues. The ends were cut back, 0 bases at V and 3 bases at J, with 15 bases in the middle. The CDR3 sequence: CATSRDRGVLSGNTIYF. The CDR3 bases are TGTGCCACCAGCAGAGATCGGGGGGTTCTGAGTGGAAACACCATATATTTT.

The rearrangement joins TRBV29-1 to TRBJ2-7; 8 nucleotides line up with TRBD1. Looked up from germline, CDR1 is SQVTM and CDR2 is ANQGSEA. J was trimmed by 7 bases and V by 6 bases; bases with no gene match: 8. There are 12 residues in the CDR3. The chain's CDR3 is CSVAPGGREQYF. The CDR3 DNA follows: TGCAGCGTCGCTCCAGGGGGCCGGGAGCAGTACTTC.